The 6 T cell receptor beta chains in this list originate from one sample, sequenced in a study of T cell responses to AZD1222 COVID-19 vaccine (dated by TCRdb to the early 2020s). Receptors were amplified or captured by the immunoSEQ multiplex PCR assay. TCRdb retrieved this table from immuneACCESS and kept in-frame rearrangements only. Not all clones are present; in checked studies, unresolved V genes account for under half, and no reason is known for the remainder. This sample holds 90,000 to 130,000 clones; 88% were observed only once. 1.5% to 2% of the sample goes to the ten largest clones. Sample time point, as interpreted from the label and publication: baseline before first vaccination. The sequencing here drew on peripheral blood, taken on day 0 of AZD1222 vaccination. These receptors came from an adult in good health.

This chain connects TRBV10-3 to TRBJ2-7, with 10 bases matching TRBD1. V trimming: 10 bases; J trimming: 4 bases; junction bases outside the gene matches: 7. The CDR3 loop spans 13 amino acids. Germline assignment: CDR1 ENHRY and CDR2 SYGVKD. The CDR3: CATAGQGEYEQYF. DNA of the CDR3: TGTGCCACCGCCGGACAGGGGGAGTACGAGCAGTACTTC.

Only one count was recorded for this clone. CDR3 sequence (DNA): TGTGCCAGCAGTGAAAGCCAGGTCAGCACAGATACGCAGTATTTT. This gives the protein CASSESQVSTDTQYF. The chain links TRBV6-1 to TRBJ2-3; unclear D gene. The V gene's germline CDR1 is MNHNS and CDR2 SASEGT. The V and J ends lost 2 bases and 0 bases respectively, with 9 bases between them. This CDR3 has 15 residues.

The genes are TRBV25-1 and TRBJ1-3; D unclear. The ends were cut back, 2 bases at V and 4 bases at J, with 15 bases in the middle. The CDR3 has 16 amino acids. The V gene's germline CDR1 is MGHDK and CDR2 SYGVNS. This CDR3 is CASSEPTASKGNTIYF. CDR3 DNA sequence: TGTGCCAGCAGTGAACCCACAGCGTCGAAAGGAAACACCATATATTTT.

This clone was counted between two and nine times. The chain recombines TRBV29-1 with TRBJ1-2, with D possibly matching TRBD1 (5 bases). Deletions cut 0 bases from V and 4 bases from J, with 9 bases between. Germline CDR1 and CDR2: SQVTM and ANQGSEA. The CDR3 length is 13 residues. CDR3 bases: TGCAGCGTTGAAGACAGGGCTATCTATGGCTACACCTTC. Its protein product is CSVEDRAIYGYTF.

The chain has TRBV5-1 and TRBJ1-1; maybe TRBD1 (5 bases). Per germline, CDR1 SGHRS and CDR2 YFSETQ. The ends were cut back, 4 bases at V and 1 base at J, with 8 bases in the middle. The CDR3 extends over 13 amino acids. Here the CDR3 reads CASSIGQNTEAFF. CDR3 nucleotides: TGCGCCAGCAGCATTGGACAGAACACTGAAGCTTTCTTT.

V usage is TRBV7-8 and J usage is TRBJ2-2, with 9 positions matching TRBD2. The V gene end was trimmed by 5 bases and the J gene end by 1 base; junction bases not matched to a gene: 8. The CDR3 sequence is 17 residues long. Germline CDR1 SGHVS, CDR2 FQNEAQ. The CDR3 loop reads CASSPFMTSGNTGELFF. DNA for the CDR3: TGTGCCAGCAGCCCATTCATGACTAGCGGGAACACCGGGGAGCTGTTTTTT.